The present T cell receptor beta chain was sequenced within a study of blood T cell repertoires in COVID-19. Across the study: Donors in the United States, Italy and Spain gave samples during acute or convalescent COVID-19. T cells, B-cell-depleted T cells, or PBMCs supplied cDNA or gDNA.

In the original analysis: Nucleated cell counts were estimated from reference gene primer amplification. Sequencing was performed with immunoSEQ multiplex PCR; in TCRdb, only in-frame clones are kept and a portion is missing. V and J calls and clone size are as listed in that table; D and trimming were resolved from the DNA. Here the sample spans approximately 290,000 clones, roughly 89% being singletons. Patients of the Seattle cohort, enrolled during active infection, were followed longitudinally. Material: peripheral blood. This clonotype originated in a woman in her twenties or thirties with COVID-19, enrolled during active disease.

The CDR3 is CASSLAGRSPLHF. CDR3 nucleotides: TGTGCCAGCAGCTTAGCGGGCCGCTCACCCCTCCACTTT. The rearrangement joins TRBV7-9 to TRBJ1-6; no reliable D call. Germline CDR1 SEHNR, CDR2 FQNEAQ (reference sequence). V was pared by 0 bases and J by 10 bases, with 7 bases between. The length of the CDR3 is 13 residues.